This T cell receptor (beta chain) was profiled in a study of cytomegalovirus exposure and HLA in healthy donors. About the study: Membership in the Caucasian-associated ancestry cluster was found for 81% of around 380 genotyped donors. Notes on the study in general: DRB1 showed the most TCR associations and HLA-C the fewest in a later analysis, as rates varied by HLA locus. A previous analysis found most TCR beta V segments productive roughly 90% or roughly 30% of the time. Whilst most TCR sequences proved rare, a subset of public TCRs occurred across many donors.

The study ran its PCR with 60 Vbeta and 13 Jbeta primers. This table comes from immunoSEQ multiplex PCR, and its TCRdb copy is limited to in-frame clones, with some not included. The data hold 50,000 to 75,000 clones, with 75% to 85% observed a single time. This clone was recorded only once. Its antigen is currently unknown. The CDR3 extends over 15 amino acids. Trimming took off 5 bases at V and 1 base at J, with 14 bases between the two ends. Germline loops: CDR1 MDHEN, CDR2 SYDVKM. Sequencing used PBMCs. This TCR was sampled from a woman in her forties in good health and CMV-seronegative. The gene calls are TRBV28 and TRBJ1-1, with a weak D call TRBD1 (5 bases). The CDR3 sequence: CASSRRGGGNTEAFF. Here the CDR3 DNA reads TGTGCCAGCAGTCGGAGGGGCGGGGGGAACACTGAAGCTTTCTTT.